The 17 T cell receptor beta chains given below trace back to one sample, sequenced in a study of cytomegalovirus exposure and HLA in healthy donors. 13 Jbeta primers and 60 Vbeta primers were used for the PCR. Data came from immunoSEQ multiplex PCR; TCRdb stores just in-frame clones and leaves some out. The table lists around 54,000 clones, approximately 86% of them singletons. The sample was PBMCs. The source is a woman between 18 and 29 years old in good health and CMV-seronegative.

The genes are TRBV28 and TRBJ1-1; D is unclear. The length of the CDR3 is 14 residues. V lost 0 bases and J 10 bases, leaving 15 bases between the germline ends. CDR1 and CDR2 (germline): MDHEN, SYDVKM. For the CDR3, the DNA is TGTGCCAGCAGTTTATGGGCGGGGTCAGAGGGAGCTTTCTTT. This encodes CASSLWAGSEGAFF. The variable domain in full, with the rest retrieved from reference TRBV28 and TRBJ1-1, is DVKVTQSSRYLVKRTGEKVFLECVQDMDHENMFWYRQDPGLGLRLIYFSYDVKMKEKGDIPEGYSVSREKKERFSLILESASTNQTSMYLCASSLWAGSEGAFFGQGTRLTVV.

As to this clone: At one end the junction does not follow the germline gene, possibly because of a read error. This chain joins TRBV7-9 and TRBJ2-1, with D possibly being TRBD1 (6 bases). The germline V gene encodes CDR1 SEHNR and CDR2 FQNEAQ (reference sequence). CDR3 length: 16 residues. This CDR3 is CSSSLDQGWGYNEQFF. CDR3 bases: TGTTCCAGCAGCTTAGATCAGGGGTGGGGATACAATGAGCAGTTCTTC.

The CDR3 nucleotides read TGCGCCAGCAGTGAGTCAGGGGATGGACAGCCCCAGCATTTT. Encoded protein: CASSESGDGQPQHF. This rearrangement joins TRBV10-1 to TRBJ1-5, with D tentatively TRBD1 (5 bases). The CDR3 extends over 14 amino acids. Trimming removed 0 bases at V and 7 bases at J, with 10 bases between. CDR1 is WNHNN, CDR2 SYGVQD, per germline (reference sequence).

The gene calls are TRBV27 and TRBJ2-4; D is unclear. V dropped 3 bases and J dropped 0 bases, with 15 bases sitting between them. The CDR3 consists of 17 residues. The germline V gene encodes CDR1 MNHEY and CDR2 SMNVEV (reference sequence). The CDR3 DNA sequence: TGTGCCAGCAGTTTTAATCACCGCACTCTAGCCAAAAACATTCAGTACTTC. Translating gives CASSFNHRTLAKNIQYF.

V usage is TRBV19 and J usage is TRBJ1-4, with 9 bases aligning to TRBD1. The J segment lost 8 bases and the V segment lost 6 bases, leaving 13 bases of the junction unmatched. The length of the CDR3 is 16 residues. Germline CDR1 LNHDA, CDR2 SQIVND (reference sequence). The CDR3 nucleotides read TGTGCCAGTAGCCGGGGACAGGGAAGAGGAAGAGAAAAACTGTTTTTT. Translation: CASSRGQGRGREKLFF.

CDR3 residues: CASSLSQAAEAFF. CDR3 DNA: TGTGCCAGCAGCTTAAGTCAAGCGGCTGAAGCTTTCTTT. V gene TRBV7-6 combines with J gene TRBJ1-1; no definite D call. V lost 2 bases to trimming and J lost 6 bases, with 10 bases between them. Germline CDR1 is SGHVS and CDR2 is FNYEAQ. The CDR3 sequence is 13 residues long.

This clone is a singleton in its sample. V gene TRBV2 combines with J gene TRBJ2-2; 10 bases align to TRBD1. The CDR3 extends over 15 amino acids. The germline V gene has CDR1 SNHLY and CDR2 FYNNEI. J lost 6 bases, V lost 6 bases, and 7 bases had no gene match. The CDR3 DNA reads as TGTGCCAGCAGCGTCGACAGGGGGCGGGCCGGGGAGCTGTTTTTT. Protein product: CASSVDRGRAGELFF.

The chain couples TRBV27 to TRBJ2-7; D might be TRBD1 (6 bases). Per the germline V gene, CDR1 is MNHEY and CDR2 is SMNVEV (reference sequence). This CDR3 region has 13 residues. V was trimmed by 3 bases and J by 2 bases, leaving 8 bases between them. DNA of the CDR3: TGTGCCAGCAGTTTGAGGGGGACCTACGAGCAGTACTTC. The encoded protein is CASSLRGTYEQYF.

The rearrangement links TRBV6-1 to TRBJ1-2; TRBD1 is a possible D gene (5 bases). Germline CDR1 is MNHNS and CDR2 is SASEGT. This CDR3 region has 15 residues. The V end lost 1 base, the J end lost 2 bases, and 11 bases lay between the germline ends. CDR3 nucleotides: TGTGCCAGCAGTGAAGAGCCAGGGCGGAACTATGGCTACACCTTC. Translation: CASSEEPGRNYGYTF.

The V gene is TRBV7-2, the J gene TRBJ2-7; no clear D. The CDR3 length is 12 residues. From germline, CDR1 is SGHTA and CDR2 FQGNSA. Trimming took off 4 bases at V and 7 bases at J, with 11 bases between the two ends. The CDR3 sequence: CASSSISWEQYF. The CDR3 DNA sequence: TGTGCCAGCAGCTCCATTAGTTGGGAGCAGTACTTC.

This chain uses TRBV14 with TRBJ1-1; 7 bases agree with TRBD1. J lost 5 bases, V lost 4 bases, and 10 bases had no gene match. Germline lookup yields CDR1 SGHDN and CDR2 FVKESK. This CDR3 comprises 15 residues. The CDR3 loop reads CASSPRGGIKTEAFF. The CDR3 DNA is TGTGCCAGCAGCCCCAGAGGGGGCATCAAGACTGAAGCTTTCTTT.

The table lists this clone with a few counts. The J gene is TRBJ1-3, the V gene TRBV28; 7 nucleotides match TRBD1. Unmatched junction bases numbered 22, after V lost 5 bases and J lost 0 bases. CDR1 MDHEN and CDR2 SYDVKM come from the germline V gene. The CDR3 loop spans 21 amino acids. The chain's CDR3 is CASSLGTALLGRWVSGNTIYF. CDR3 coding DNA: TGTGCCAGCAGTCTAGGGACAGCCTTGTTAGGCCGGTGGGTCTCTGGAAACACCATATATTTT.

The chain recombines TRBV6-1 with TRBJ2-7, with 8 nucleotides matching TRBD2. CDR3 length: 17 residues. Trimming removed 2 bases from V and 5 bases from J; junction bases left unmatched: 14. Per germline, CDR1 MNHNS and CDR2 SASEGT. CDR3 sequence: CASSEPSLKRERHEQYF. In DNA, the CDR3 is TGTGCCAGCAGTGAACCTTCATTAAAGCGGGAGAGACACGAGCAGTACTTC.

The chain employs TRBV28 and TRBJ1-2; TRBD1 is a possible D gene (5 bases). V was shortened by 1 base and J by 13 bases, with 16 bases between the two germline ends. The CDR3 has 13 residues. Germline CDR1 is MDHEN and CDR2 is SYDVKM. CDR3 in amino acids: CASSLSEARASTF. The CDR3 coding sequence is TGTGCCAGCAGTTTATCGGAAGCCAGGGCTTCCACCTTC.

The chain joins TRBV7-2 to TRBJ2-1; the D gene is possibly TRBD2 (6 bases). Per germline, CDR1 SGHTA and CDR2 FQGNSA. This CDR3 contains 16 residues. Trimming removed 7 bases at V and 4 bases at J, with 20 bases between. The DNA of the CDR3 is TGTGCCAGCACCGTACCGGGGGTGCTGGGGTACAATGAGCAGTTCTTC. Its protein product is CASTVPGVLGYNEQFF. Based on the CDR3 plus reference TRBV7-2 and TRBJ2-1, the full variable domain is GAGVSQSPSNKVTEKGKDVELRCDPISGHTALYWYRQSLGQGLEFLIYFQGNSAPDKSGLPSDRFSAERTGGSVSTLTIQRTQQEDSAVYLCASTVPGVLGYNEQFFGPGTRLTVL.

The chain is built from TRBV5-1 and TRBJ2-3, with 9 bases fitting TRBD1. The V gene's germline CDR1 is SGHRS and CDR2 YFSETQ. The CDR3 consists of 16 residues. Germline trimming cut 0 bases from V and 0 bases from J; bases unmatched to any gene: 2. CDR3 in DNA: TGCGCCAGCAGCTTGGCCGACAGGGGGAGCACAGATACGCAGTATTTT. This translates into CASSLADRGSTDTQYF.

The chain combines TRBV2 with TRBJ2-7; 13 nucleotides match TRBD2. V lost 8 bases to trimming and J lost 5 bases; unmatched junction nucleotides: 6. This CDR3 region has 14 residues. Germline CDR1 is SNHLY and CDR2 is FYNNEI. The CDR3 DNA reads as TGTGCCAGCCATACCGGACTAGCGGGAGACGAGCAGTACTTC. It is translated as CASHTGLAGDEQYF.